A single sample gave rise to the 31 T cell receptor beta chains below, sequenced in a study of cytomegalovirus exposure and HLA in healthy donors. TCRdb's copy holds only in-frame clones and misses some; the assay was immunoSEQ multiplex PCR. The repertoire holds approximately 150,000 clones, around four fifths seen once, with around 2.5% in the top ten. The sequenced sample consisted of PBMCs. These receptors were taken from a man aged 25-45 years in good health and CMV-seropositive.

The J gene is TRBJ2-7, the V gene TRBV5-1; maybe TRBD1 (6 bases). Trimming took 1 base from V and 0 from J, leaving 23 bases between them. CDR3 size: 19 residues. Germline assignment: CDR1 SGHRS and CDR2 YFSETQ. The CDR3 DNA follows: TGCGCCAGCAGCTTGACCAGCCCCCCACCTCGGACAGACTCCTACGAGCAGTACTTC. Its translation: CASSLTSPPPRTDSYEQYF.

The V gene is TRBV6-6, the J gene TRBJ2-2, with 9 positions matching TRBD2. Losses at the gene ends were 11 bases for V and 4 bases for J; bases not matched to a gene: 8. The germline gives CDR1 MNHNY, CDR2 SVGAGI (reference sequence). This CDR3 is built from 14 residues. The CDR3 DNA is TGTGCCGGGGCGGGGGGGTCAGGCACCGGGGAGCTGTTTTTT. This codes for CAGAGGSGTGELFF.

V gene TRBV6-5 combines with J gene TRBJ2-7, with 8 nucleotides matching TRBD1. V lost 2 bases and J lost 6; bases outside the gene matches: 3. From germline, CDR1 is MNHEY and CDR2 SVGAGI. CDR3 length equals 13 residues. Written as DNA, the CDR3 is TGTGCCAGCAGTTACCCGACAGGGGCCGAGCAGTACTTC. Translating gives CASSYPTGAEQYF.

This chain joins TRBV5-5 and TRBJ1-2; a possible D gene is TRBD1 (6 bases). The V and J ends lost 1 base and 0 bases respectively, with 16 bases between them. The V gene's germline CDR1 is SGHKS and CDR2 YYEKEE (reference sequence). The length of the CDR3 is 17 residues. CDR3 loop: CASSLRTGTLANYGYTF. CDR3 bases: TGTGCCAGCAGCTTGCGGACCGGGACACTTGCTAACTATGGCTACACCTTC.

V usage is TRBV6-1 and J usage is TRBJ2-1; the match to TRBD2 covers 8 bases. Germline V CDR1 and CDR2: MNHNS, SASEGT. V trimming: 5 bases; J trimming: 4 bases; junction bases outside the gene matches: 4. The CDR3 sequence is 14 residues long. The CDR3 nucleotides are TGTGCCAGCAGTAAACTAGCGGAGTACAATGAGCAGTTCTTC. The encoded protein is CASSKLAEYNEQFF.

The rearrangement joins TRBV6-5 to TRBJ2-4; 7 nucleotides agree with TRBD1. The trim removed 0 bases at V and 2 bases at J, leaving 4 bases unmatched. Germline-derived CDR1 and CDR2 are MNHEY and SVGAGI. This CDR3 comprises 16 residues. The CDR3 bases are TGTGCCAGCAGTTACTCCTTGGGACAGACCAAAAACATTCAGTACTTC. This gives the protein CASSYSLGQTKNIQYF.

The chain uses TRBV7-9 and TRBJ2-7, with 8 nucleotides matching TRBD1. This CDR3 is 15 amino acids long. Germline loops: CDR1 SEHNR, CDR2 FQNEAQ (reference sequence). With V trimmed by 4 bases and J by 3 bases, 8 bases remained unmatched. CDR3 nucleotide sequence: TGTGCCAGCAGCTGGACAGGGATTGAGTACTACGAGCAGTACTTC. This translates into CASSWTGIEYYEQYF.

This chain uses TRBV4-3 with TRBJ2-3; 7 nucleotides match TRBD2. This CDR3 region has 16 residues. Germline V gene sequence: CDR1 LGHNA, CDR2 YSLEER. The ends lost 0 bases at V and 2 bases at J; junction bases unmatched: 5. CDR3: CASSQDGAGNTDTQYF. The CDR3 region has the DNA TGCGCCAGCAGCCAAGATGGAGCGGGGAACACAGATACGCAGTATTTT.

This chain uses TRBV2 with TRBJ1-1, with TRBD1 as a possible D gene (6 bases). Trimming cost V 7 bases and J 8 bases, with 14 bases left between them. CDR1 and CDR2 from the germline V gene are SNHLY and FYNNEI. CDR3 length: 12 amino acids. CDR3 sequence reads: CASKRTAGEAFF. The CDR3 DNA follows: TGTGCCAGCAAACGGACAGCGGGGGAAGCTTTCTTT.

This rearrangement joins TRBV19 to TRBJ1-5; tentative D call: TRBD1 (6 bases). Trimming removed 3 bases from V and 6 bases from J, with 12 bases in between. There are 14 residues in the CDR3. Germline-derived CDR1 and CDR2 are LNHDA and SQIVND (reference sequence). This CDR3 is CASSMWQGSQPQHF. CDR3 DNA: TGTGCCAGTAGTATGTGGCAGGGGAGTCAGCCCCAGCATTTT.

V is TRBV27 and J is TRBJ2-1; TRBD2 is a possible D gene (6 bases). Germline V CDR1 and CDR2: MNHEY, SMNVEV (reference sequence). The length of the CDR3 is 14 residues. V dropped 8 bases and J dropped 2 bases, with 13 bases sitting between them. The chain's CDR3 is CASGGDGTYNEQFF. DNA of the CDR3: TGTGCCAGCGGAGGGGACGGGACCTACAATGAGCAGTTCTTC.

The rearrangement links TRBV6-5 to TRBJ2-7, with 7 positions matching TRBD1. Germline CDR1 and CDR2: MNHEY and SVGAGI. The ends lost 0 bases at V and 1 base at J; junction bases unmatched: 6. The CDR3 length is 16 residues. The CDR3 loop is CASSYSGSGQSYEQYF. CDR3 coding DNA: TGTGCCAGCAGTTACTCCGGCTCGGGACAGTCCTACGAGCAGTACTTC.

J is TRBJ2-7 and V is TRBV19, with 8 bases aligning to TRBD1. V dropped 6 bases and J dropped 5; count of bases not matched to a gene: 9. The CDR3 covers 14 residues. Germline V gives CDR1 LNHDA, CDR2 SQIVND (reference sequence). The CDR3 is CASRRGQGADEQYF. CDR3 nucleotides: TGTGCCAGTAGGAGGGGGCAGGGGGCAGACGAGCAGTACTTC.

The chain employs TRBV7-9 and TRBJ1-2; possibly TRBD1 for D (5 bases). The germline CDR1 and CDR2 sequences are SEHNR and FQNEAQ (reference sequence). The CDR3 covers 14 residues. Trimming left V 2 bases short and J 7 bases short, with 14 bases between. The CDR3 region has the DNA TGTGCCAGCAGCTTATCCAGGGTTCGTGGTGGCTACACCTTC. As protein: CASSLSRVRGGYTF.

The chain joins TRBV9 to TRBJ2-3, with 10 bases aligning to TRBD2. Germline V lookup: CDR1 SGDLS, CDR2 YYNGEE. This CDR3 has 15 residues. Unmatched junction bases numbered 6, after V lost 6 bases and J lost 2 bases. CDR3 nucleotides: TGTGCCAGCACCCTAGCGGGGGCCCTCACAGATACGCAGTATTTT. Protein product: CASTLAGALTDTQYF.

The chain has TRBV5-6 and TRBJ2-5; 8 nucleotides agree with TRBD2. The CDR3 runs 15 residues. The V and J ends lost 0 bases and 4 bases, in that order; junction bases with no gene match: 5. Per germline, CDR1 SGHDT and CDR2 YYEEEE. The CDR3 DNA reads TGTGCCAGCAGCTTGGATCGGGGGGGAGGAGAGACCCAGTACTTC. This gives the protein CASSLDRGGGETQYF.

V gene TRBV5-1 combines with J gene TRBJ2-1; 7 nucleotides match TRBD1. In germline, CDR1 is SGHRS, CDR2 YFSETQ. CDR3 length: 15 residues. The ends lost 1 base at V and 1 base at J; junction bases unmatched: 2. CDR3 nucleotides: TGCGCCAGCAGCTTGACAGGGGCTTCCTACAATGAGCAGTTCTTC. Residues: CASSLTGASYNEQFF.

The genes are TRBV14 and TRBJ2-5; weak D call: TRBD2 (6 bases). Germline V lookup: CDR1 SGHDN, CDR2 FVKESK. V was trimmed by 4 bases and J by 5 bases, leaving 14 bases between them. The CDR3 totals 14 residues. The CDR3 nucleotides read TGTGCCAGCAGCCGGGACTCATGGGGGGAGACCCAGTACTTC. Its translation is CASSRDSWGETQYF.

This chain uses TRBV5-1 with TRBJ2-1, with a possible D match to TRBD1 (6 bases). This CDR3 comprises 14 residues. The ends were cut back, 4 bases at V and 7 bases at J, with 15 bases in the middle. Germline V gene sequence: CDR1 SGHRS, CDR2 YFSETQ. This chain's CDR3 is CASSHGQRSNEQFF. As DNA, the CDR3 is TGCGCCAGCAGCCACGGACAGCGGAGTAATGAGCAGTTCTTC.

The DNA of the CDR3 is TGTGCCACCTTAAGGACAGGGTCGGAGACCCAGTACTTC. Translated, it gives CATLRTGSETQYF. V usage is TRBV15 and J usage is TRBJ2-5; 8 positions match TRBD1. The CDR3 runs 13 residues. The germline V gene has CDR1 LNHNV and CDR2 YYDKDF (reference sequence). J was trimmed by 5 bases and V by 8 bases; bases with no gene match: 7.

The rearrangement links TRBV7-2 to TRBJ1-2, with 10 bases aligning to TRBD1. Germline V gives CDR1 SGHTA, CDR2 FQGNSA. The CDR3 is 17 residues long. V was pared by 1 base and J by 4 bases, with 9 bases of the junction left unmatched. CDR3 nucleotide sequence: TGTGCCAGCAGCTTAGGGGCGGGGACAGGGGTTCCCTATGGCTACACCTTC. Translating it yields CASSLGAGTGVPYGYTF.

The CDR3 reads CAISDGRAVNYGYTF. In DNA form, the CDR3 reads TGTGCCATCAGTGACGGCAGGGCCGTTAACTATGGCTACACCTTC. The V and J genes are TRBV10-3 and TRBJ1-2; possibly TRBD1 for D (5 bases). Germline CDR1 ENHRY, CDR2 SYGVKD. V was clipped by 3 bases and J by 1 base, with 12 bases between them. The CDR3 has 15 residues.

The chain links TRBV6-5 to TRBJ2-3; perhaps TRBD2 as D (6 bases). With 4 bases removed from V and 0 bases from J, the gap between germline ends came to 14 bases. The CDR3 is 16 amino acids. Germline CDR1 reads MNHEY; CDR2 reads SVGAGI. In nucleotides, the CDR3 is TGTGCCAGCAGTTGGGGCGGGGTTACTAGCACAGATACGCAGTATTTT. Protein: CASSWGGVTSTDTQYF.

V gene TRBV19 combines with J gene TRBJ2-7; D gene ambiguous. CDR1 is LNHDA, CDR2 SQIVND, per germline (reference sequence). Trimming took off 5 bases at V and 3 bases at J, with 8 bases between the two ends. The CDR3 covers 12 residues. CDR3 bases: TGTGCCAGTAGTGAGAGCTACTACGAGCAGTACTTC. Amino acid sequence: CASSESYYEQYF.

The J gene is TRBJ2-2, the V gene TRBV19; 11 bases map to TRBD2. Germline V lookup: CDR1 LNHDA, CDR2 SQIVND (reference sequence). The J segment lost 5 bases and the V segment lost 1 base, leaving 3 bases of the junction unmatched. The CDR3 is 16 amino acids. CDR3 sequence: CASSIVRTSGTGELFF. CDR3 DNA: TGTGCCAGTAGTATAGTCCGGACTAGCGGGACCGGGGAGCTGTTTTTT.

This clone was counted a few times. The V gene is TRBV9, the J gene TRBJ1-2; 9 bases are a match to TRBD1. The V gene's germline CDR1 is SGDLS and CDR2 YYNGEE. The V gene end was trimmed by 2 bases and the J gene end by 3 bases; junction bases not matched to a gene: 2. This CDR3 is 14 amino acids long. CDR3 nucleotide sequence: TGTGCCAGCAGCGTCACAGGGGGCCACTATGGCTACACCTTC. Translating it yields CASSVTGGHYGYTF.

This clone was seen a few times. The chain links TRBV4-1 to TRBJ1-1; D gene unclear. Between the trimmed V and J ends, which lost 3 bases and 8 bases, there was a span of 22 bases. The CDR3 consists of 16 residues. The germline CDR1 and CDR2 sequences are MGHRA and YSYEKL. CDR3 region: CASSHDPKRQAREAFF. The CDR3 region has the DNA TGCGCCAGCAGCCACGATCCTAAGCGGCAGGCGAGAGAAGCTTTCTTT.

V and J are TRBV6-5 and TRBJ2-5, with 9 bases matching TRBD2. Germline V CDR1 and CDR2: MNHEY, SVGAGI. The CDR3 is 15 residues long. J was trimmed by 0 bases and V by 4 bases; bases with no gene match: 3. The CDR3 nucleotides are TGTGCCAGCAGTTCCGCGGGGGGGTACCAAGAGACCCAGTACTTC. Translated, it gives CASSSAGGYQETQYF.

The rearrangement uses TRBV19 and TRBJ2-5; maybe TRBD2 (6 bases). V dropped 3 bases and J dropped 5 bases, with 19 bases sitting between them. This CDR3 contains 16 residues. Germline CDR1 reads LNHDA; CDR2 reads SQIVND (reference sequence). The CDR3 loop is CASSIVMLRGRETQYF. The CDR3 coding sequence is TGTGCCAGTAGTATCGTTATGCTTCGGGGGAGGGAGACCCAGTACTTC.

The V call is TRBV9, the J call TRBJ1-2; 8 nucleotides agree with TRBD1. This CDR3 region has 17 residues. Germline V lookup: CDR1 SGDLS, CDR2 YYNGEE. V was clipped by 3 bases and J by 1 base; unmatched bases: 11. CDR3 in DNA: TGTGCCAGCAGCGGAGGACAGGGTAGGATACGTAACTATGGCTACACCTTC. Residues: CASSGGQGRIRNYGYTF.

This chain uses TRBV27 with TRBJ2-1; TRBD1 agrees at 9 bases. V lost 7 bases, J lost 2 bases, and 12 bases stayed unmatched. Germline V gene sequence: CDR1 MNHEY, CDR2 SMNVEV (reference sequence). This CDR3 is built from 17 residues. DNA for the CDR3: TGTGCCAGCAAACCGGGACGAGGACAGGGGACCTACAATGAGCAGTTCTTC. It encodes CASKPGRGQGTYNEQFF.